This note documents a single T cell receptor (beta chain) sequence. The data derive from a study of blood T cell repertoires in COVID-19. The repertoire was sequenced with immunoSEQ multiplex PCR; TCRdb's copy has only in-frame clones and lacks some. The sample shows more than 150,000 clones, 85% to 90% of them seen only once. Germline assignment: CDR1 SNHLY and CDR2 FYNNEI. The ends were cut back, 3 bases at V and 0 bases at J, with 10 bases in the middle. The CDR3 is made up of 15 amino acids. The receptor was isolated from a man between 45 and 60 years old with acute or convalescent COVID-19. Sample: peripheral blood. The chain couples TRBV2 to TRBJ2-3; a weak D match, TRBD2 (6 bases). The CDR3 DNA reads as TGTGCCAGCAGTGAGTTTGCGGGGAGCACAGATACGCAGTATTTT. Translating gives CASSEFAGSTDTQYF. The whole variable domain, remainder taken from reference TRBV2 and TRBJ2-3, is EPEVTQTPSHQVTQMGQEVILRCVPISNHLYFYWYRQILGQKVEFLVSFYNNEISEKSEIFDDQFSVERPDGSNFTLKIRSTKLEDSAMYFCASSEFAGSTDTQYFGPGTRLTVL.